This T cell receptor (beta chain) was found in a study of identical twins. Study-level results: The presence of invariant MAIT and iNKT cells could partly confound analyses of zero-insertion sequences. Weaker excess twin sharing was observed in beta out-of-frame sequences. Fewer insertions marked abundant cord blood beta clonotypes; young adult naive trended weakly, memory not at all.

As regards this clonotype: As yet, its antigen is unknown.

V trimming: 6 bases; J trimming: 5 bases; junction bases outside the gene matches: 7. The CDR3 covers 13 residues. Germline V gene sequence: CDR1 SGHRS, CDR2 YFSETQ. cDNA carried unique molecular identifiers, and a universal primer site was added by template switching. TCRdb independently ran MiXCR on the 5' RACE reads; one entry per CDR3 protein. The data hold about 530,000 distinct CDR3 sequences, with 13% to 15% observed a single time. This sample was also put to use in a study of yellow fever vaccine responses in identical twins.

The source material was CD4+ T cells sorted from blood. This chain links TRBV5-1 with TRBJ2-5; 7 nucleotides agree with TRBD1. The clonotype was recovered from a young woman in good health. The CDR3 nucleotides read TGCGCCAGCATCGGACAGGTTTGGGAGACCCAGTACTTC. Its protein is CASIGQVWETQYF.